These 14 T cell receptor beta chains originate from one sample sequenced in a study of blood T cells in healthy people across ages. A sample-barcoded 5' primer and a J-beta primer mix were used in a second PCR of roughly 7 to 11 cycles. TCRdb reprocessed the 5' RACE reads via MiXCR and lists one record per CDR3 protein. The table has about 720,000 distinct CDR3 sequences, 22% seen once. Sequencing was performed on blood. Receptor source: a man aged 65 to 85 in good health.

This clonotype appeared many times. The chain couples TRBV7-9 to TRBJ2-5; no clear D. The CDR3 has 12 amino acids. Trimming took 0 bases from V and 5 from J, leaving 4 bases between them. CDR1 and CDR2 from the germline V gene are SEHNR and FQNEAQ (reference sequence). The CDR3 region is CASSLATETQYF. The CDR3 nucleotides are TGTGCCAGCAGCTTAGCGACCGAGACCCAGTACTTC.

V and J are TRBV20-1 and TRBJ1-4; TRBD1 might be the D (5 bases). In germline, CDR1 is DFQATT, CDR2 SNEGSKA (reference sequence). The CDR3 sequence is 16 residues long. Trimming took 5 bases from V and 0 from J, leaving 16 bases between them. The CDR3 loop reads CSAPKGFRATNEKLFF. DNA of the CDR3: TGCAGTGCTCCAAAGGGGTTCCGTGCAACTAATGAAAAACTGTTTTTT.

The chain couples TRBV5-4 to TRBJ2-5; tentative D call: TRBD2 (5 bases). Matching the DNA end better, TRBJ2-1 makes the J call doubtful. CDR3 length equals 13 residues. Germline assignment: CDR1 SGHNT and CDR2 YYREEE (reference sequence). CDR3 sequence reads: CASSLDFSDEQFF. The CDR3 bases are TGTGCCAGCAGCTTGGACTTTAGCGATGAGCAGTTCTTC.

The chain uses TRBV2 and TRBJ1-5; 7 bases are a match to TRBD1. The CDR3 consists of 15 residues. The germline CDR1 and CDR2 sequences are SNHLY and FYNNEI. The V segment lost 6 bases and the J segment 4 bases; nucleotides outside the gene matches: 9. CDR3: CASRPQGVRNQPQHF. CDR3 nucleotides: TGTGCCAGCAGGCCCCAGGGGGTACGAAATCAGCCCCAGCATTTT.

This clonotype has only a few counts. CDR3 DNA: TGTGCCACCAGTGATTCCCATCAAGAGACCCAGTACTTC. Protein product: CATSDSHQETQYF. The chain carries TRBV24-1 and TRBJ2-5; D gene uncertain. Germline V gives CDR1 KGHDR, CDR2 SFDVKD. This CDR3 is 13 amino acids long. The V end lost 2 bases, the J end lost 2 bases, and 5 bases lay between the germline ends.

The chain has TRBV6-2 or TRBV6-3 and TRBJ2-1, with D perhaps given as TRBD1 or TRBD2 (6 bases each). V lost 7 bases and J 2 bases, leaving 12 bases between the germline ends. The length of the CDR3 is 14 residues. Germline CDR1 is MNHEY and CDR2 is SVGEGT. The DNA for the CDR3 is TGTGCCAGCAAAGGGGGAGGCACCTACAATGAGCAGTTCTTC. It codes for CASKGGGTYNEQFF.

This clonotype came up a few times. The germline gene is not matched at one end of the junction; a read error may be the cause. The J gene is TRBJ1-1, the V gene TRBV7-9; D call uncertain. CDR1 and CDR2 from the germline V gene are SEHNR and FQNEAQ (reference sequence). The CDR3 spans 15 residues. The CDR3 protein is CASSYPNFGNTVAFF. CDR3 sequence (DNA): TGTGCCAGCAGCTATCCAAACTTCGGGAACACTGTAGCTTTCTTT.

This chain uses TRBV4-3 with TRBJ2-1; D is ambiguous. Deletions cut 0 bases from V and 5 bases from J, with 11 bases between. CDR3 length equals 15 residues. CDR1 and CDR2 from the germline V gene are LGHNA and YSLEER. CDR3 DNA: TGCGCCAGCAGCCAAGATCTCGGCGGAAACAATGAGCAGTTCTTC. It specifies CASSQDLGGNNEQFF.

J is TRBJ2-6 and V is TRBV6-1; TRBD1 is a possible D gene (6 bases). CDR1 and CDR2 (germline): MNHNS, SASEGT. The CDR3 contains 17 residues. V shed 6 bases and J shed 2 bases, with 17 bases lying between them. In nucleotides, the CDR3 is TGTGCCAGCAGGACAGTAACAGGGAAAACTGGGGCCAACGTCCTGACTTTC. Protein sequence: CASRTVTGKTGANVLTF.

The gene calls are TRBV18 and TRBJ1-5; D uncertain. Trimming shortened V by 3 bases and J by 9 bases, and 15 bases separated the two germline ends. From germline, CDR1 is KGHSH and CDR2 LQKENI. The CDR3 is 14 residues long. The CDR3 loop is CASSPDRGRGPQHF. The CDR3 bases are TGTGCCAGCTCACCGGACCGCGGCCGGGGGCCCCAGCATTTT. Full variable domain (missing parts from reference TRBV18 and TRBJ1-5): NAGVMQNPRHLVRRRGQEARLRCSPMKGHSHVYWYRQLPEEGLKFMVYLQKENIIDESGMPKERFSAEFPKEGPSILRIQQVVRGDSAAYFCASSPDRGRGPQHFGDGTRLSIL.

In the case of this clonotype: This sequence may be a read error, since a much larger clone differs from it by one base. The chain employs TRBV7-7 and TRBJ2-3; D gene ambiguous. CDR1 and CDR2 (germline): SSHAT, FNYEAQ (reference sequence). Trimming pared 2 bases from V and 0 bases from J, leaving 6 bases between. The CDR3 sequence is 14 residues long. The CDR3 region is CASSLQTSTDTQYF. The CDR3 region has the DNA TGTGCCAGCAGCTTACAGACTAGCACAGATACGCAGTATTTT. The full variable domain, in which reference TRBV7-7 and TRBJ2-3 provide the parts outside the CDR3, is GAGVSQSPRYKVTKRGQDVTLRCDPISSHATLYWYQQALGQGPEFLTYFNYEAQPDKSGLPSDRFSAERPEGSISTLTIQRTEQRDSAMYRCASSLQTSTDTQYFGPGTRLTVL.

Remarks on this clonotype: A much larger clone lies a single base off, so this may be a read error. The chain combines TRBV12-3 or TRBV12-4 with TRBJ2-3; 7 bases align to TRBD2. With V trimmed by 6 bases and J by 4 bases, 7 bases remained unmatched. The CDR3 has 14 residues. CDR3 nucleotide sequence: TGTGCCAGCAGCCTATTTACTAGCGCAGATACGCAGTATTTT. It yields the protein CASSLFTSADTQYF.

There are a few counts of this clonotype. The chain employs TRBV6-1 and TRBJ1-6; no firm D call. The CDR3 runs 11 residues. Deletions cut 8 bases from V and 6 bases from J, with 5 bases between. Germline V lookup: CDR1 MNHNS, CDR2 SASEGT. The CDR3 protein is CASHRNSPLHF. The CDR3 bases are TGTGCCAGCCACCGTAATTCACCCCTCCACTTT.

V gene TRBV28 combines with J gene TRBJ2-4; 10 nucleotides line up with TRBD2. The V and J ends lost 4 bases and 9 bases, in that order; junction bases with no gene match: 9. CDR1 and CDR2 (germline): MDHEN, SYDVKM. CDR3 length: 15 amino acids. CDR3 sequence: CASSSPTSGFRIQYF. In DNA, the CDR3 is TGTGCCAGCAGTTCCCCGACTAGCGGGTTTCGCATTCAGTACTTC.